One TCR beta chain is described in this entry. Which antigen it targets is not known. No much larger clonotype is one base removed from it; base qualities were not supplied. This entry comes from a study of Graves' ophthalmopathy and Graves' hyperthyroidism (dated by TCRdb to 2016 to 2019). Regarding the complete study: Peripheral blood was collected at initial diagnosis, before any treatment. To tell Graves' ophthalmopathy apart from Graves' hyperthyroidism, and to predict which patients would progress to ophthalmopathy, the study relied on TCR beta repertoire signatures. In total, approximately 140 blood samples were TCR-sequenced: approximately 42 ophthalmopathy, over 70 hyperthyroidism and some 17 hyperthyroidism-to-ophthalmopathy patients. A discovery set of 100 patients (around 45 ophthalmopathy, about 55 stable hyperthyroidism) was enrolled to explore V-J signatures distinguishing ophthalmopathy from hyperthyroidism. For independent validation, a separate cohort was made up of 18 to 20 hyperthyroidism patients plus 17 patients who later progressed from hyperthyroidism to ophthalmopathy. In roughly 6 hyperthyroidism patients, T-cell repertoires of thyroid tissue and blood were compared. Following sample collection, hyperthyroidism patients were given methimazole at a starting dose of 30 mg daily, and ophthalmopathy patients were given high-dose intravenous methylprednisolone. The approximately 95 discovery patients were divided at random into training and test sets in a 7:3 ratio.

The CDR3 numbers 16 residues from cysteine through phenylalanine. The kept DNA is CDR3 alone, 48 bases in frame from the first base. For CDR1 and CDR2, the germline V gene lists SNHLY and FYNNEI. Trimmed from V: 6 bases; trimmed from J: 1 base; junction bases lacking a gene match: 4. For repertoire sequencing, TCR beta CDR3 regions were amplified from RNA transcripts. HTBI primers and the Qiagen OneStep RT-PCR kit were used in a first-round RT-PCR, which was followed by a second-round multiplex PCR, size selection and purification. Sequencing of the libraries was carried out on an Illumina HiSeq2000 in paired-end mode with 100 bp reads. Per the authors' processing: Reads were processed with SOAPnuke, discarding reads with adapters, uncalled bases, mean Phred below 15, or no exact constant-primer or identifier match. COPE v1.2.5 was used to merge the high-quality paired reads. Unique nucleotide sequences were defined as clonotypes and aligned to IMGT TRB V, D and J references using MiTCR v1.1. The analysis was limited to V-J combinations with a frequency above 0.0001, which together covered 99.2% of repertoires. For each V-J combination, a TCR clonal expansion and chaos score was defined as F50 clonal expansion divided by the chaos observed in the TCRdist matrix. Features were reduced by Welch's t-statistics and random forest to approximately 13 V-J combinations, which fed a naive Bayes classifier. Thyroid-blood repertoire similarity was quantified with the Morisita-Horn index. Starting from the raw public reads, TCRdb applied fastp trimming at Q25, assembled clones with MiXCR and retained in-frame beta chains. Entries that share a CDR3 protein sequence are merged under the most common genes and DNA. TCRdb, not the original authors, processed these V and J calls. The sample yields hundreds of thousands of distinct CDR3 sequences; about 20% were counted once. Clones ranked in the top ten supply about 6.6% of the sample.

A patient counted as having stable hyperthyroidism if there was no progression to ophthalmopathy within 18 months of follow-up. Hyperthyroidism patients were newly diagnosed, with disease duration under 2 months, and aged 18 to 65 years. Patients with other autoimmune diseases, uncontrolled infections, pregnancy or lactation were excluded from the study. Clinical symptoms, serum thyroxine, TRAb, thyroid ultrasound and orbital computed tomography formed the basis of the diagnosis. Using Ficoll-Paque density gradient centrifugation, PBMCs were isolated from 9 to 10 ml of fresh peripheral blood. Trizol reagent was used to extract the total RNA, and its quality was then checked on an Agilent 2100 Bioanalyzer. What the work shows at the level of the full study, not this receptor alone: No statistical method was used to set the sample size in advance, and the investigators knew which group each participant was assigned to. In validation, the model predicted ophthalmopathy progression with about 71% sensitivity and roughly 72% specificity; more than ten predicted patients were CT-confirmed with GO in a median of about 6.2 months. In cross-validation, the 13-signature model distinguished ophthalmopathy from stable hyperthyroidism with about 90% sensitivity and about 84% specificity, and in the test set the corresponding values were roughly 80% and 75%. Most of the expanded thyroid clonotypes with a frequency above 0.001 were also detected in blood, and it was suggested that the thyroid immune response may be reflected by blood repertoires.

Sequenced: peripheral blood. This chain is built from TRBV2 and TRBJ2-2; the junction holds 11 bases that match TRBD2. This sequence was found in a young woman with stable Graves' hyperthyroidism. Some clones in this sample may be carry-over from other donors' samples. Donor details come from another sample of the same person, matched by shared clones. The base sequence is TGTGCCAGCAGGAGGGGGACTAGCGGGAACACCGGGGAGCTGTTTTTT. This sequence encodes CASRRGTSGNTGELFF.